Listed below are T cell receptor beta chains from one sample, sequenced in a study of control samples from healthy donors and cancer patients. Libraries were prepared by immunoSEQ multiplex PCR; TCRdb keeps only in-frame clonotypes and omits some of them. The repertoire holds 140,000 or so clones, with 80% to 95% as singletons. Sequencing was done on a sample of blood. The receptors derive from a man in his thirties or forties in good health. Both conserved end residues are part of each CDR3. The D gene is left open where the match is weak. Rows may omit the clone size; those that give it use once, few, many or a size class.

CDR3: CASSQEPRTPEAFF
DNA: TGTGCCAGCAGCCAAGAACCTCGGACACCTGAAGCTTTCTTT
D: .
V: TRBV4-2
size: .
J: TRBJ1-1

CDR3: CASSVRDRGLEQPQHF
DNA: TGTGCCAGTAGTGTCCGGGACAGGGGGCTTGAGCAGCCCCAGCATTTT
D: TRBD1
V: TRBV19
size: .
J: TRBJ1-5

CDR3: CAINQVSGGSYNEQFF
DNA: TGTGCCATCAACCAAGTTAGCGGGGGCTCCTACAATGAGCAGTTCTTC
D: TRBD2
V: TRBV10-3
size: .
J: TRBJ2-1

CDR3: CASRPGGAAEAFF
DNA: TGTGCCAGCAGACCCGGGGGGGCAGCTGAAGCTTTCTTT
D: .
V: TRBV6-6
size: once
J: TRBJ1-1

CDR3: CAWSVSQRGEQYF
DNA: TGTGCCTGGAGTGTATCCCAGAGAGGCGAGCAGTACTTC
D: .
V: TRBV30
size: once
J: TRBJ2-7

CDR3: CASSVDGLAGNTIYF
DNA: TGTGCCAGCAGCGTGGACGGTTTAGCTGGAAACACCATATATTTT
D: .
V: TRBV9
size: .
J: TRBJ1-3

CDR3: CASRSTDTQYF
DNA: TGTGCCAGCAGGAGCACAGATACGCAGTATTTT
D: .
V: TRBV12-3/TRBV12-4
size: .
J: TRBJ2-3

CDR3: CASSMGGGEQYF
DNA: TGTGCCAGTAGTATGGGGGGAGGCGAGCAGTACTTC
D: .
V: TRBV19
size: .
J: TRBJ2-7

CDR3: CASSLRGQGYNEQFF
DNA: TGTGCCAGCAGTCTACGGGGACAGGGGTACAATGAGCAGTTCTTC
D: TRBD1
V: TRBV28
size: .
J: TRBJ2-1

CDR3: CASSLDGGLSTDTQYF
DNA: TGCGCCAGCAGCTTGGACGGGGGGCTTAGCACAGATACGCAGTATTTT
D: .
V: TRBV5-1
size: .
J: TRBJ2-3

CDR3: CATSRDLQPGTDTQYF
DNA: TGTGCCACCAGCAGAGATCTGCAGCCGGGAACAGATACGCAGTATTTT
D: .
V: TRBV15
size: .
J: TRBJ2-3

CDR3: CASSIPPGQGVFF
DNA: TGTGCCAGTAGTATCCCCCCGGGACAGGGGGTTTTCTTT
D: TRBD1
V: TRBV19
size: .
J: TRBJ1-1

CDR3: CASSLAPNTEAFF
DNA: TGCGCCAGCAGCTTGGCTCCGAACACTGAAGCTTTCTTT
D: .
V: TRBV5-1
size: .
J: TRBJ1-1

CDR3: CASSEKCDAGGMRGNQPQHF
DNA: TGCGCCAGCAGTGAAAAGTGTGATGCAGGGGGCATGAGGGGCAATCAGCCCCAGCATTTT
D: TRBD1
V: TRBV23-1
size: .
J: TRBJ1-5

CDR3: CASSENTNYGYTF
DNA: TGCGCCAGCAGTGAAAACACTAACTATGGCTACACCTTC
D: .
V: TRBV10-2
size: .
J: TRBJ1-2

CDR3: CASSVGDLMNTEAFF
DNA: TGTGCCAGCAGTGTCGGGGACTTAATGAACACTGAAGCTTTCTTT
D: .
V: TRBV28
size: .
J: TRBJ1-1

CDR3: CASSPVRATNTGELFF
DNA: TGTGCCAGCTCACCAGTCAGGGCGACGAACACCGGGGAGCTGTTTTTT
D: .
V: TRBV18
size: .
J: TRBJ2-2

CDR3: CASSPDRKNIQYF
DNA: TGTGCCAGCAGTCCCGACAGGAAAAACATTCAGTACTTC
D: .
V: TRBV6-7
size: .
J: TRBJ2-4

CDR3: CASSSRGLGEKLFF
DNA: TGTGCCAGTAGTTCCAGGGGGCTCGGTGAAAAACTGTTTTTT
D: TRBD1
V: TRBV19
size: .
J: TRBJ1-4

CDR3: CASRPGLANEQYF
DNA: TGTGCCAGCAGACCGGGACTAGCCAACGAGCAGTACTTC
D: TRBD2
V: TRBV5-4
size: .
J: TRBJ2-7

CDR3: CASSLSGQGTYEQYF
DNA: TGTGCCAGCAGTTTATCAGGCCAAGGAACCTACGAGCAGTACTTC
D: .
V: TRBV28
size: many
J: TRBJ2-7

CDR3: CASSPSGADTQYF
DNA: TGTGCCAGCAGTCCGTCGGGGGCAGATACGCAGTATTTT
D: .
V: TRBV25-1
size: .
J: TRBJ2-3

CDR3: CASSASTSGGSDTQYF
DNA: TGTGCCAGCAGCGCATCGACTAGCGGGGGGTCAGATACGCAGTATTTT
D: TRBD2
V: TRBV7-3
size: .
J: TRBJ2-3

CDR3: CASSPGTGGRYGYTF
DNA: TGTGCCAGCAGCCCTGGGACAGGGGGGCGGTATGGCTACACCTTC
D: TRBD1
V: TRBV3-1/TRBV3-2
size: .
J: TRBJ1-2

CDR3: CASSLWASGDYEQYF
DNA: TGCGCCAGCAGCTTGTGGGCTAGCGGTGACTACGAGCAGTACTTC
D: TRBD2
V: TRBV5-1
size: .
J: TRBJ2-7

CDR3: CASSLVGGFTGELFF
DNA: TGTGCCAGCAGCTTGGTGGGGGGTTTCACCGGGGAGCTGTTTTTT
D: .
V: TRBV5-8
size: .
J: TRBJ2-2

CDR3: CASSAGQGSEAFF
DNA: TGTGCCAGCAGCGCTGGACAGGGCTCTGAAGCTTTCTTT
D: TRBD1
V: TRBV9
size: once
J: TRBJ1-1

CDR3: CASSPTGSANEKLFF
DNA: TGTGCCAGCAGTCCAACAGGGAGCGCGAATGAAAAACTGTTTTTT
D: .
V: TRBV6-5
size: .
J: TRBJ1-4

CDR3: CASSQVDSGERRDEQYF
DNA: TGTGCCAGCAGCCAAGTTGATTCGGGGGAAAGAAGGGACGAGCAGTACTTC
D: .
V: TRBV14
size: .
J: TRBJ2-7

CDR3: CASSFSGLSSYEQYF
DNA: TGTGCCAGCAGCTTCTCAGGGCTAAGCTCCTACGAGCAGTACTTC
D: .
V: TRBV7-9
size: .
J: TRBJ2-7

CDR3: CASSLGLGYTF
DNA: TGCGCCAGCAGCTTGGGTTTGGGCTACACCTTC
D: .
V: TRBV5-1
size: once
J: TRBJ1-2

CDR3: CAWIQGNTIYF
DNA: TGTGCCTGGATACAGGGAAACACCATATATTTT
D: .
V: TRBV30
size: .
J: TRBJ1-3

CDR3: CASSHDSGGLVNEQFF
DNA: TGCGCCAGCAGCCATGATAGCGGGGGACTAGTGAATGAGCAGTTCTTC
D: TRBD2
V: TRBV10-2
size: .
J: TRBJ2-1

CDR3: CASSTASGGPYEQYF
DNA: TGTGCCAGCAGCACCGCTAGCGGGGGGCCCTACGAGCAGTACTTC
D: TRBD2
V: TRBV7-9
size: .
J: TRBJ2-7

CDR3: CAIRDRAYEQYF
DNA: TGTGCCATCAGGGACAGAGCCTACGAGCAGTACTTC
D: .
V: TRBV10-3
size: .
J: TRBJ2-7

CDR3: CASSKEGTEAFF
DNA: TGCGCCAGCAGCAAAGAGGGCACTGAAGCTTTCTTT
D: .
V: TRBV5-1
size: once
J: TRBJ1-1

CDR3: CASSLSITGNEQFF
DNA: TGTGCCAGCAGCTTGTCGATAACCGGCAATGAGCAGTTCTTC
D: .
V: TRBV7-6
size: .
J: TRBJ2-1

CDR3: CASSPGGVYQPQHF
DNA: TGTGCCAGCAGTCCGGGGGGGGTGTATCAGCCCCAGCATTTT
D: .
V: TRBV11-2
size: .
J: TRBJ1-5

CDR3: CSVEGGASGNTIYF
DNA: TGCAGCGTTGAAGGGGGCGCCTCTGGAAACACCATATATTTT
D: .
V: TRBV29-1
size: .
J: TRBJ1-3

CDR3: CASTLAQGTGEKLFF
DNA: TGTGCCAGCACACTAGCACAGGGGACGGGGGAAAAACTGTTTTTT
D: TRBD1
V: TRBV28
size: .
J: TRBJ1-4

CDR3: CAWSVPGNTIYF
DNA: TGTGCCTGGAGTGTACCTGGAAACACCATATATTTT
D: .
V: TRBV30
size: .
J: TRBJ1-3

CDR3: CASSVAGGQASEQYF
DNA: TGTGCCAGCAGCGTAGCTGGGGGACAGGCTAGCGAGCAGTACTTC
D: TRBD1
V: TRBV9
size: .
J: TRBJ2-7

CDR3: CASSQDPRDQPQHF
DNA: TGTGCCAGCAGCCAAGATCCAAGGGATCAGCCCCAGCATTTT
D: .
V: TRBV4-2
size: .
J: TRBJ1-5

CDR3: CASSLDRGGNQPQHF
DNA: TGTGCCAGCAGCTTAGATAGGGGTGGCAATCAGCCCCAGCATTTT
D: .
V: TRBV11-2
size: .
J: TRBJ1-5

CDR3: CASSDGVSYEQYF
DNA: TGCGCCAGCAGTGACGGGGTATCCTACGAGCAGTACTTC
D: .
V: TRBV10-1
size: .
J: TRBJ2-7

CDR3: CASSANQMDGVNYNEQFF
DNA: TGTGCCAGCAGTGCCAATCAAATGGACGGAGTAAATTACAATGAGCAGTTCTTC
D: .
V: TRBV6-1
size: .
J: TRBJ2-1

CDR3: CASSLGSDYYGYTF
DNA: TGCGCCAGCAGCTTGGGTTCGGACTACTATGGCTACACCTTC
D: .
V: TRBV5-1
size: .
J: TRBJ1-2

CDR3: CASSPVAGLNSPLHF
DNA: TGTGCCAGTAGTCCCGTGGCAGGTTTAAATTCACCCCTCCACTTT
D: .
V: TRBV19
size: .
J: TRBJ1-6

CDR3: CASSDSKTSGHNEQFF
DNA: TGTGCCAGCAGTGACTCGAAGACTAGCGGACACAATGAGCAGTTCTTC
D: TRBD2
V: TRBV6-4
size: .
J: TRBJ2-1

CDR3: CASSSGLYEQYF
DNA: TGCGCCAGCAGCTCGGGTCTCTACGAGCAGTACTTC
D: .
V: TRBV4-1
size: few
J: TRBJ2-7

CDR3: CAWSEGVSGNTIYF
DNA: TGTGCCTGGAGTGAGGGGGTCTCTGGAAACACCATATATTTT
D: .
V: TRBV30
size: .
J: TRBJ1-3

CDR3: CSVSTGVYSPLHF
DNA: TGCAGCGTTTCCACAGGGGTTTATTCACCCCTCCACTTT
D: TRBD1
V: TRBV29-1
size: .
J: TRBJ1-6

CDR3: CASSIGYRGNTEAFF
DNA: TGTGCCAGTAGTATCGGTTACAGGGGGAATACTGAAGCTTTCTTT
D: TRBD1
V: TRBV19
size: .
J: TRBJ1-1

CDR3: CASSYEVSVYNEQFF
DNA: TGTGCCAGCAGTTACGAGGTTAGCGTCTACAATGAGCAGTTCTTC
D: .
V: TRBV6-5
size: .
J: TRBJ2-1

CDR3: CASSLAVAANQPQHF
DNA: TGTGCCAGCAGCTTGGCCGTGGCAGCTAATCAGCCCCAGCATTTT
D: .
V: TRBV5-6
size: .
J: TRBJ1-5

CDR3: CASSQYRDSKSPLHF
DNA: TGTGCCAGCAGTCAGTACCGGGACAGCAAATCACCCCTCCACTTT
D: TRBD1
V: TRBV6-5
size: .
J: TRBJ1-6

CDR3: CASPRLNTEAFF
DNA: TGTGCCAGCCCGAGATTGAACACTGAAGCTTTCTTT
D: .
V: TRBV27
size: few
J: TRBJ1-1